This T cell receptor (beta chain) appears in the sequencing data of a study of blood T cell repertoires in COVID-19. Study overall: Acute and convalescent COVID-19 specimens originated in the United States, Italy and Spain. The cDNA or gDNA used as material had been derived from T cells, B-cell-depleted T cells, or PBMCs.

Original data processing: Reference gene primer amplification gave estimated nucleated cell counts. Profiling relied on immunoSEQ multiplex PCR, and the TCRdb table lists in-frame clones only, not all of them. Clonal size and the V and J genes are those of that table, whereas D and trimming came from the DNA. The table has roughly 87,000 clones, 85% to 90% seen once. This CDR3 has 15 residues. Germline assignment: CDR1 LGHDT and CDR2 YNNKEL (reference sequence). Trimming shortened V by 1 base and J by 6 bases, and 13 bases separated the two germline ends. Material: peripheral blood. This rearrangement joins TRBV3-1 (or the pseudogene TRBV3-2) to TRBJ2-1, with D unclear. The sequence was obtained from a man aged 35-49 years with acute or convalescent COVID-19. CDR3 in DNA: TGTGCCAGCAGCCAAGGGCTAGTGGCCTCCAATGAGCAGTTCTTC. It specifies CASSQGLVASNEQFF.